What follows is one T cell receptor (beta chain) and its context. The sample is drawn from a study of blood T cell repertoires in COVID-19. The wider study: The United States, Italy and Spain supplied acute and convalescent COVID-19 samples. Sample material is recorded as cDNA or gDNA derived from T cells, B-cell-depleted T cells, or PBMCs.

The germline V and J ends were trimmed by 0 bases and 1 base, with 3 bases remaining between them. Per the germline V gene, CDR1 is SGHNT and CDR2 is YYREEE (reference sequence). The CDR3 spans 13 residues. Here immunoSEQ multiplex PCR was the method, and the copy in TCRdb shows in-frame clones only, minus some. The profile shows roughly 280,000 clones, 70% to 90% of them singletons. The chain links TRBV5-4 to TRBJ2-3; D not resolved. This clonotype was obtained from a woman in her 70s with acute or convalescent COVID-19. Sequencing was performed on peripheral blood. As DNA, the CDR3 is TGTGCCAGCAGCTTGGTAGGCACAGATACGCAGTATTTT. Translated: CASSLVGTDTQYF.